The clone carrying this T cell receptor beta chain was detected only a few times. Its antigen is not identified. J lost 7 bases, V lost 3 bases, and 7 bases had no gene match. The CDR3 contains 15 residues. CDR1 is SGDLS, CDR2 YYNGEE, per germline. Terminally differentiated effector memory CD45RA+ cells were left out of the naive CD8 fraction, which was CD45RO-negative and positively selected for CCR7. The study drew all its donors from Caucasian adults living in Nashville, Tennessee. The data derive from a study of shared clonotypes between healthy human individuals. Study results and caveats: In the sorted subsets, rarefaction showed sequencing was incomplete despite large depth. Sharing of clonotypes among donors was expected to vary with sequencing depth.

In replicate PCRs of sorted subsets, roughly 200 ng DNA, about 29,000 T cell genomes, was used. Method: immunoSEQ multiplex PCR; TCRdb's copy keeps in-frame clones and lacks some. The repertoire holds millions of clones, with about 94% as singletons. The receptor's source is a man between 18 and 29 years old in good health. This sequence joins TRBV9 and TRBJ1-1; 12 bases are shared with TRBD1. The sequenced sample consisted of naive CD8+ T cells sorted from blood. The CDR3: CASSAGTGGPFEAFF. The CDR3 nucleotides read TGTGCCAGCAGCGCCGGGACAGGGGGCCCATTTGAAGCTTTCTTT.